This passage covers 21 T cell receptor beta chains from one sample sequenced in a study of technical replicates of blood from a handful of donors. Method: immunoSEQ multiplex PCR; TCRdb's copy keeps in-frame clones and lacks some. The sample lists 68,000 or so clones; almost 95% were seen once. Input material: T cells isolated from PBMCs. The receptors were gathered from a human donor in good health.

The V and J genes are TRBV6-1 and TRBJ2-3, with D possibly TRBD1 on 5 matching bases. The length of the CDR3 is 16 residues. Deletions cut 2 bases from V and 0 bases from J, with 12 bases between. Germline values: CDR1 MNHNS, CDR2 SASEGT. In DNA form, the CDR3 reads TGTGCCAGCAGTGAACTGGGGCCCGCTAGCACAGATACGCAGTATTTT. This codes for CASSELGPASTDTQYF.

The rearrangement uses TRBV10-1 and TRBJ2-5; 8 nucleotides match TRBD1. This CDR3 comprises 15 residues. After removal of 6 bases from V and 6 bases from J, the junction contained 12 bases not matched to a gene. Per germline, CDR1 WNHNN and CDR2 SYGVQD (reference sequence). The CDR3 sequence: CASSLPGGAGKTQYF. CDR3 in DNA: TGCGCCAGCAGCCTCCCAGGGGGCGCCGGAAAGACCCAGTACTTC.

V is TRBV19 and J is TRBJ2-6; perhaps TRBD1 as D (5 bases). CDR1 and CDR2 (germline): LNHDA, SQIVND (reference sequence). Trimming stripped 3 bases from V and 2 bases from J, with 8 bases between. This CDR3 has 15 amino acids. This CDR3 reads CASSMRQTGANVLTF. CDR3 nucleotide sequence: TGTGCCAGTAGTATGAGACAGACTGGGGCCAACGTCCTGACTTTC.

The chain recombines TRBV10-1 with TRBJ2-1; D is unclear. CDR1 and CDR2 from the germline V gene are WNHNN and SYGVQD (reference sequence). Trimming took 8 bases from V and 6 from J, leaving 11 bases between them. The CDR3 extends over 12 amino acids. Here the CDR3 DNA reads TGCGCCAGCGGTGGCTACCTCAATGAGCAGTTCTTC. Translated: CASGGYLNEQFF.

The CDR3 nucleotides are TGTGCCAGCAGTTTACCCAGACAGGGGGCAGGCACTGAAGCTTTCTTT. Its protein product is CASSLPRQGAGTEAFF. The rearrangement links TRBV27 to TRBJ1-1; the match to TRBD1 covers 10 bases. The CDR3 runs 16 residues. CDR1 and CDR2 (germline): MNHEY, SMNVEV (reference sequence). V lost 2 bases to trimming and J lost 4 bases; unmatched junction nucleotides: 7.

The gene calls are TRBV7-2 and TRBJ2-3; 8 bases align to TRBD2. V gave up 5 bases and J gave up 5 bases; unmatched junction bases: 12. This CDR3 has 16 residues. The germline gives CDR1 SGHTA, CDR2 FQGNSA. The CDR3, as DNA: TGTGCCAGCAGCGTAGGGGTAGGTCTAGCGGGAGATACGCAGTATTTT. Protein sequence: CASSVGVGLAGDTQYF. Variable domain in full (rest from reference TRBV7-2 and TRBJ2-3): GAGVSQSPSNKVTEKGKDVELRCDPISGHTALYWYRQSLGQGLEFLIYFQGNSAPDKSGLPSDRFSAERTGGSVSTLTIQRTQQEDSAVYLCASSVGVGLAGDTQYFGPGTRLTVL.

The V call is TRBV29-1, the J call TRBJ1-2; weak D call: TRBD1 (6 bases). The germline CDR1 and CDR2 sequences are SQVTM and ANQGSEA. CDR3 length: 11 residues. The germline V and J ends were trimmed by 7 bases and 5 bases, with 11 bases remaining between them. For the CDR3, the DNA is TGCAGCGGTCCAGGGGAGTATGGCTACACCTTC. Protein: CSGPGEYGYTF.

V is TRBV27 and J is TRBJ1-5; 8 bases map to TRBD1. Germline trimming cut 5 bases from V and 5 bases from J; bases unmatched to any gene: 8. This CDR3 has 15 residues. The germline CDR1 and CDR2 sequences are MNHEY and SMNVEV (reference sequence). CDR3 coding DNA: TGTGCCAGCAGTCAGTGGACAGGGAGCGATCAGCCCCAGCATTTT. Translated, it gives CASSQWTGSDQPQHF.

The chain couples TRBV10-3 to TRBJ2-7, with D perhaps matching TRBD2 (6 bases). The CDR3 has 17 residues. CDR1 ENHRY and CDR2 SYGVKD come from the germline V gene. V lost 0 bases and J lost 1, with 16 bases in between. The CDR3 protein is CAISESYLGTLSYEQYF. In DNA form, the CDR3 reads TGTGCCATCAGTGAGTCTTATCTGGGGACTTTATCCTACGAGCAGTACTTC.

The chain carries TRBV7-2 and TRBJ2-5; possibly TRBD2 for D (5 bases). The germline V gene has CDR1 SGHTA and CDR2 FQGNSA. V was trimmed by 5 bases and J by 2 bases, leaving 18 bases between them. CDR3 length equals 16 residues. The chain's CDR3 is CASSKDPGEGQETQYF. Here the CDR3 DNA reads TGTGCCAGCAGCAAAGACCCGGGTGAGGGACAAGAGACCCAGTACTTC.

The V gene is TRBV7-6, the J gene TRBJ2-7, with D unresolved. Germline-derived CDR1 and CDR2 are SGHVS and FNYEAQ. V gave up 1 base and J gave up 4 bases, with 5 bases separating them. The CDR3 sequence is 12 residues long. The CDR3 region has the DNA TGTGCCAGCAGCTTAGTCAGTTACGAGCAGTACTTC. Protein product: CASSLVSYEQYF. The entire variable domain, with the rest obtained from reference TRBV7-6 and TRBJ2-7, is as follows: GAGVSQSPRYKVTKRGQDVALRCDPISGHVSLYWYRQALGQGPEFLTYFNYEAQQDKSGLPNDRFSAERPEGSISTLTIQRTEQRDSAMYRCASSLVSYEQYFGPGTRLTVT.

The chain uses TRBV5-1 and TRBJ2-7; the match to TRBD2 covers 9 bases. The V gene's germline CDR1 is SGHRS and CDR2 YFSETQ. The CDR3 extends over 17 amino acids. The V gene end was trimmed by 0 bases and the J gene end by 4 bases; junction bases not matched to a gene: 11. The CDR3 bases are TGCGCCAGCAGCTTGGTCGCGCTAGCGGGAATAACATACGAGCAGTACTTC. Protein sequence: CASSLVALAGITYEQYF.

The chain employs TRBV9 and TRBJ2-1; 14 bases are shared with TRBD2. The ends lost 4 bases at V and 7 bases at J; junction bases unmatched: 7. The CDR3 extends over 16 amino acids. Germline V gene data show CDR1 as SGDLS and CDR2 as YYNGEE. In nucleotides, the CDR3 is TGTGCCAGCAGCTTACCGGGACTAGCGGGGGAAAATGAGCAGTTCTTC. Translated, it gives CASSLPGLAGENEQFF.

This clone was found once. V is TRBV5-1 and J is TRBJ1-5; D gene ambiguous. From germline, CDR1 is SGHRS and CDR2 YFSETQ. Trimming took off 0 bases at V and 6 bases at J, with 16 bases between the two ends. The CDR3 sequence is 16 residues long. DNA of the CDR3: TGCGCCAGCAGCTTGGTTCCGGAGGTTCATGGTCAGCCCCAGCATTTT. Translating gives CASSLVPEVHGQPQHF.

The chain recombines TRBV19 with TRBJ1-1; 8 positions match TRBD1. This CDR3 has 14 amino acids. V was pared by 5 bases and J by 5 bases, with 7 bases of the junction left unmatched. Looked up from germline, CDR1 is LNHDA and CDR2 is SQIVND (reference sequence). This CDR3 is CASSPQGAVTEAFF. In nucleotides, the CDR3 is TGTGCCAGTAGTCCCCAGGGGGCGGTAACTGAAGCTTTCTTT.

There are a few counts of this clone. The chain employs TRBV7-9 and TRBJ2-7, with 7 nucleotides matching TRBD2. CDR3 length: 15 residues. Germline V gene lookup returns CDR1 SEHNR and CDR2 FQNEAQ (reference sequence). V lost 5 bases to trimming and J lost 3 bases; unmatched junction nucleotides: 10. The DNA of the CDR3 is TGTGCCAGCAGCCCAAGATTTGGGACTAACTACGAGCAGTACTTC. Translated: CASSPRFGTNYEQYF.

The rearrangement uses TRBV7-6 and TRBJ2-1, with TRBD2 matching over 7 bases. CDR1 is SGHVS, CDR2 FNYEAQ, per germline. The CDR3 extends over 14 amino acids. V lost 5 bases to trimming and J lost 7 bases; unmatched junction nucleotides: 8. CDR3 sequence: CASSHARELNEQFF. In nucleotides, the CDR3 is TGTGCCAGCAGCCATGCGCGGGAGTTGAATGAGCAGTTCTTC.

The gene calls are TRBV4-3 and TRBJ1-2; tentatively, D is TRBD1 (5 bases). The CDR3 runs 14 residues. The V end was cut by 3 bases, the J end by 1 base, with 9 bases between. CDR1 is LGHNA, CDR2 YSLEER, per germline. The CDR3 coding sequence is TGCGCCAGCAGCCAGGGGGGAAATAACTATGGCTACACCTTC. Its protein is CASSQGGNNYGYTF.

The chain uses TRBV2 and TRBJ2-7, with 11 bases matching TRBD1. CDR1 is SNHLY and CDR2 is FYNNEI in the germline V gene. This CDR3 has 14 residues. V lost 7 bases, J lost 2 bases, and 4 bases stayed unmatched. CDR3 sequence: CASIGQGAPYEQYF. The CDR3 nucleotides are TGTGCCAGCATTGGACAGGGGGCGCCCTACGAGCAGTACTTC. The variable domain in full, with the rest retrieved from reference TRBV2 and TRBJ2-7, is EPEVTQTPSHQVTQMGQEVILRCVPISNHLYFYWYRQILGQKVEFLVSFYNNEISEKSEIFDDQFSVERPDGSNFTLKIRSTKLEDSAMYFCASIGQGAPYEQYFGPGTRLTVT.

Remarks on this clone: Distinct nucleotide sequences in the sample also encode this CDR3. V gene TRBV9 combines with J gene TRBJ2-7; the match to TRBD2 covers 7 bases. J gave up 2 bases and V 2 bases, and 4 bases lay outside the gene matches. This CDR3 region has 14 residues. CDR1 and CDR2 from the germline V gene are SGDLS and YYNGEE. CDR3 in amino acids: CASSVGLAAYEQYF. As DNA, the CDR3 is TGTGCCAGCAGCGTGGGGCTAGCGGCCTACGAGCAGTACTTC.

The chain couples TRBV4-2 to TRBJ2-5; D perhaps matches TRBD2 (5 bases). The CDR3 covers 14 residues. V lost 3 bases and J 5 bases, leaving 13 bases between the germline ends. Germline-derived CDR1 and CDR2 are LGHNA and YNFKEQ. DNA of the CDR3: TGTGCCAGCAGCCAGCCGACGGGAAGGGAGACCCAGTACTTC. It yields the protein CASSQPTGRETQYF.